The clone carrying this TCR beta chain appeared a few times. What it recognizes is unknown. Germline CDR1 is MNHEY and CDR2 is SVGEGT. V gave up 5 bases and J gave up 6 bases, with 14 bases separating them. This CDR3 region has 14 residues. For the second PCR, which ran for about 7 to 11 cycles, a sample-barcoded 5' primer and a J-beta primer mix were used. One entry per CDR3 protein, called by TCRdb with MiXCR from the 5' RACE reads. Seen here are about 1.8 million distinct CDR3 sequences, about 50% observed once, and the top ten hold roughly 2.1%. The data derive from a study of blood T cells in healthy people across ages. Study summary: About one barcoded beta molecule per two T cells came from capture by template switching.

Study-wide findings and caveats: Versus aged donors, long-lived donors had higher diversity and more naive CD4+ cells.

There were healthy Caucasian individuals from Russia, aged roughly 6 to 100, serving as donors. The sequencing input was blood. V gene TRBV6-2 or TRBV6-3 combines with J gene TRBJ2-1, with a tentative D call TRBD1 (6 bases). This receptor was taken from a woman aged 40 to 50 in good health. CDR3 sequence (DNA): TGTGCCAGCAGTGGCGACAGGAGAGGCAATGAGCAGTTCTTC. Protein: CASSGDRRGNEQFF.